The 30 T cell receptor beta chains in this list originate from one sample, sequenced in a study of blood T cell repertoires in COVID-19. This table comes from immunoSEQ multiplex PCR, and its TCRdb copy is limited to in-frame clones, with some not included. Of 200,000 to 300,000 clones listed, about 90% were seen once; the top ten hold approximately 3.5%. The sample consisted of PBMCs or T cells enriched from blood (not recorded which). The source of these receptors is a woman between 35 and 50 years old with acute COVID-19.

This clone was observed a single time. The chain couples TRBV30 to TRBJ1-6; TRBD1 matches at 8 bases. After removal of 2 bases from V and 6 bases from J, the junction contained 3 bases not matched to a gene. The V gene's germline CDR1 is GTSNPN and CDR2 SVGIG (reference sequence). CDR3 length: 14 amino acids. For the CDR3, the DNA is TGTGCCTGGAGTATCCAGGGGGCTAATTCACCCCTCCACTTT. This encodes CAWSIQGANSPLHF. The full variable domain, with the rest looked up from reference TRBV30 and TRBJ1-6, is SQTIHQWPATLVQPVGSPLSLECTVEGTSNPNLYWYRQAAGRGLQLLFYSVGIGQISSEVPQNLSASRPQDRQFILSSKKLLLSDSGFYLCAWSIQGANSPLHFGNGTRLTVT.

V gene TRBV9 combines with J gene TRBJ2-1; D call uncertain. The germline gives CDR1 SGDLS, CDR2 YYNGEE. Trimming stripped 4 bases from V and 0 bases from J, with 2 bases between. The CDR3 loop spans 12 amino acids. CDR3 protein: CASSLSYNEQFF. CDR3 bases: TGTGCCAGCAGCCTCTCCTACAATGAGCAGTTCTTC. Together with reference TRBV9 and TRBJ2-1, the CDR3 gives the full variable domain: DSGVTQTPKHLITATGQRVTLRCSPRSGDLSVYWYQQSLDQGLQFLIQYYNGEERAKGNILERFSAQQFPDLHSELNLSSLELGDSALYFCASSLSYNEQFFGPGTRLTVL.

This chain connects TRBV28 to TRBJ2-7; D is unresolved. This CDR3 region has 14 residues. Deletions cut 6 bases from V and 2 bases from J, with 14 bases between. The germline V gene encodes CDR1 MDHEN and CDR2 SYDVKM. The CDR3 sequence is CASSRPKPAYEQYF. Here the CDR3 DNA reads TGTGCCAGCAGCCGCCCTAAACCGGCCTACGAGCAGTACTTC.

The J gene is TRBJ2-5, the V gene TRBV14; possible D gene TRBD2, 6 bases. CDR3 length: 13 residues. Trimming shortened V by 5 bases and J by 14 bases, and 21 bases separated the two germline ends. Germline lookup yields CDR1 SGHDN and CDR2 FVKESK. CDR3 DNA sequence: TGTGCCAGCAGCAGGGGACTTAGCGGTTTCCGATACTTC. The encoded protein is CASSRGLSGFRYF.

In this sample, this clone turned up once. One junction end disagrees with the germline gene, perhaps due to a read error. The CDR3 sequence: CASIQIRGRYEQYF. For the CDR3, the DNA is TGCGCCAGCATTCAAATCAGGGGGCGATACGAGCAGTACTTC. The chain carries TRBV23-1 and TRBJ2-7, with TRBD1 matching over 8 bases. TRBV23-1 qualifies as an ORF whose function is uncertain. The length of the CDR3 is 14 residues.

The chain links TRBV5-1 to TRBJ2-1, with 9 bases aligning to TRBD1. Germline CDR1 and CDR2: SGHRS and YFSETQ. CDR3 size: 15 residues. The trim removed 0 bases at V and 7 bases at J, leaving 5 bases unmatched. CDR3 loop: CASSLGDRDLNEQFF. CDR3 in DNA: TGCGCCAGCAGCTTGGGGGACAGGGACCTTAATGAGCAGTTCTTC.

This clone has only a few counts. This chain uses TRBV25-1 with TRBJ2-7, with TRBD2 matching over 10 bases. V shed 5 bases, J shed 3 bases, and the junction held 7 bases outside the gene matches. The CDR3 loop spans 15 amino acids. Germline lookup yields CDR1 MGHDK and CDR2 SYGVNS. The DNA of the CDR3 is TGTGCCAGCAGTAGCAAGCGGGAGGGCTTCTACGAGCAGTACTTC. Its protein is CASSSKREGFYEQYF.

V and J are TRBV4-1 and TRBJ2-5, with 7 bases aligning to TRBD1. Germline loops: CDR1 MGHRA, CDR2 YSYEKL. The CDR3 sequence is 15 residues long. V lost 3 bases, J lost 2 bases, and 6 bases stayed unmatched. CDR3 DNA sequence: TGCGCCAGCAGCCACAGACAGGGCAGGCAAGAGACCCAGTACTTC. Its translation is CASSHRQGRQETQYF.

The chain is built from TRBV7-8 and TRBJ2-1; 9 bases line up with TRBD2. CDR1 is SGHVS and CDR2 is FQNEAQ in the germline V gene. CDR3 length: 13 amino acids. After removal of 1 base from V and 15 bases from J, the junction contained 7 bases not matched to a gene. The CDR3 spells CASSLDNSGSPFF. Written as DNA, the CDR3 is TGTGCCAGCAGCTTAGATAATAGCGGGAGTCCGTTCTTC. The full variable domain, with the rest looked up from reference TRBV7-8 and TRBJ2-1, is GAGVSQSPRYKVAKRGQDVALRCDPISGHVSLFWYQQALGQGPEFLTYFQNEAQLDKSGLPSDRFFAERPEGSVSTLKIQRTQQEDSAVYLCASSLDNSGSPFFGPGTRLTVL.

The chain links TRBV10-3 to TRBJ1-2, with unresolved D. Trimming shortened V by 3 bases and J by 8 bases, and 19 bases separated the two germline ends. The CDR3 runs 15 residues. Germline-derived CDR1 and CDR2 are ENHRY and SYGVKD. CDR3 amino acids: CAISDLGGSPGGYTF. In DNA form, the CDR3 reads TGTGCCATCAGTGACCTCGGCGGGAGCCCGGGCGGCTACACCTTC.

The V call is TRBV10-2, the J call TRBJ1-3, with D possibly TRBD1 on 6 matching bases. The ends were cut back, 6 bases at V and 0 bases at J, with 9 bases in the middle. Germline V gene lookup returns CDR1 WSHSY and CDR2 SAAADI. This CDR3 region has 14 residues. CDR3 residues: CASSGQPSGNTIYF. The CDR3 bases are TGCGCCAGCAGCGGACAGCCCTCTGGAAACACCATATATTTT.

This clone was recorded many times. The chain uses TRBV2 and TRBJ2-5; the D is unclear. CDR1 SNHLY and CDR2 FYNNEI come from the germline V gene. V was pared by 7 bases and J by 2 bases, with 11 bases between. The CDR3 sequence is 13 residues long. Written as DNA, the CDR3 is TGTGCCAGCACGATCTCGAGGCAAGAGACCCAGTACTTC. It is translated as CASTISRQETQYF. The whole variable domain, filled in from reference TRBV2 and TRBJ2-5, reads EPEVTQTPSHQVTQMGQEVILRCVPISNHLYFYWYRQILGQKVEFLVSFYNNEISEKSEIFDDQFSVERPDGSNFTLKIRSTKLEDSAMYFCASTISRQETQYFGPGTRLLVL.

This chain uses TRBV11-3 with TRBJ1-2; D unclear. The CDR3 contains 15 residues. CDR1 is SGHNT, CDR2 YENEEA, per germline. V was clipped by 1 base and J by 7 bases, with 16 bases between them. CDR3 in amino acids: CASSLAAGPISGYTF. CDR3 DNA sequence: TGTGCCAGCAGCTTAGCCGCAGGCCCAATCTCTGGCTACACCTTC.

This clone was observed a handful of times. V is TRBV7-9 and J is TRBJ2-7; 7 bases are shared with TRBD1. With V trimmed by 5 bases and J by 5 bases, 12 bases remained unmatched. The length of the CDR3 is 15 residues. The germline V gene has CDR1 SEHNR and CDR2 FQNEAQ (reference sequence). CDR3 bases: TGTGCCAGCAGCGATTCCGGGACAGCACTTAACGAGCAGTACTTC. Translation: CASSDSGTALNEQYF.

The chain is built from TRBV2 and TRBJ2-3; the match to TRBD2 covers 11 bases. In germline, CDR1 is SNHLY, CDR2 FYNNEI. The CDR3 sequence is 17 residues long. Germline trimming cut 6 bases from V and 3 bases from J; bases unmatched to any gene: 11. For the CDR3, the DNA is TGTGCCAGCAGCCAAGGGGTAGCGGGAGGGGGTACAGATACGCAGTATTTT. It translates to CASSQGVAGGGTDTQYF.

This clone showed up many times. This chain links TRBV7-9 with TRBJ1-4; a weak D match, TRBD1 (5 bases). The CDR3 runs 15 residues. The germline gives CDR1 SEHNR, CDR2 FQNEAQ (reference sequence). Between the trimmed V and J ends, which lost 5 bases and 8 bases, there was a span of 18 bases. The CDR3 is CASSLRQTTREKLFF. As DNA, the CDR3 is TGTGCCAGCAGCCTAAGACAGACCACGAGGGAAAAACTGTTTTTT.

This clone was seen more than once but under ten times. J is TRBJ2-2 and V is TRBV11-3; tentative D call: TRBD1 (5 bases). The germline gives CDR1 SGHNT, CDR2 YENEEA. This CDR3 has 15 amino acids. The V end was cut by 7 bases, the J end by 3 bases, with 15 bases between. In DNA, the CDR3 is TGTGCCAGCATCCCAGGTGTAGGGGACACCGGGGAGCTGTTTTTT. It is translated as CASIPGVGDTGELFF. The full variable domain, with the rest looked up from reference TRBV11-3 and TRBJ2-2, is EAGVVQSPRYKIIEKKQPVAFWCNPISGHNTLYWYLQNLGQGPELLIRYENEEAVDDSQLPKDRFSAERLKGVDSTLKIQPAELGDSAVYLCASIPGVGDTGELFFGEGSRLTVL.

Of note for this clone: At one end, the junction sequence differs from germline, possibly due to a read error. This chain uses TRBV15 with TRBJ1-2; a weak D match, TRBD1 (5 bases). There are 17 residues in the CDR3. Germline values: CDR1 LNHNV, CDR2 YYDKDF (reference sequence). The CDR3 nucleotides read TGTGCCACGAGCACCTTTGCAGGGCAAAGAATTAACTATGGCTACACCTTC. Translated: CATSTFAGQRINYGYTF.

As regards this clone: It may be a read error: a sequence one base away is much more abundant. This chain links TRBV25-1 with TRBJ2-7, with TRBD2 matching over 10 bases. This CDR3 is built from 15 residues. With 3 bases clipped from V and 0 bases from J, the junction kept 2 bases outside the gene matches. The germline V gene has CDR1 MGHDK and CDR2 SYGVNS. CDR3 sequence: CASSEASGSSYEQYF. CDR3 coding DNA: TGTGCCAGCAGTGAGGCTAGCGGGAGCTCCTACGAGCAGTACTTC.

J is TRBJ1-3 and V is TRBV19; D is perhaps TRBD1 (5 bases). The CDR3 sequence is 14 residues long. CDR1 is LNHDA, CDR2 SQIVND, per germline (reference sequence). V dropped 7 bases and J dropped 4 bases, with 14 bases sitting between them. The CDR3 spells CASKVERDGNTIYF. The CDR3 DNA is TGTGCCAGTAAGGTTGAGCGGGACGGAAACACCATATATTTT.

The chain's CDR3 is CASRQDPVGEQFF. For the CDR3, the DNA is TGCGCCAGCAGACAGGACCCGGTTGGTGAGCAGTTCTTC. The chain is built from TRBV5-1 and TRBJ2-1, with D possibly TRBD1 on 5 matching bases. In germline, CDR1 is SGHRS, CDR2 YFSETQ. CDR3 length: 13 amino acids. The V gene lost 5 bases and the J gene lost 9 bases, with 15 bases spanning the gap.

About this clone: The junction differs from germline at one of its ends, possibly a read error. The chain couples TRBV7-7 to TRBJ2-1; D may be TRBD1 (6 bases). This CDR3 comprises 18 residues. Germline CDR1 is SSHAT and CDR2 is FNYEAQ (reference sequence). CDR3: CASSPLQGIGASYNEQFF. The CDR3 DNA follows: TGTGCTAGCAGCCCTTTACAGGGTATCGGAGCATCCTACAATGAGCAGTTCTTC. The full variable domain, its missing parts supplied by reference TRBV7-7 and TRBJ2-1, is GAGVSQSPRYKVTKRGQDVTLRCDPISSHATLYWYQQALGQGPEFLTYFNYEAQPDKSGLPSDRFSAERPEGSISTLTIQRTEQRDSAMYRCASSPLQGIGASYNEQFFGPGTRLTVL.

The genes are TRBV18 and TRBJ1-2; a weak D match, TRBD1 (6 bases). Germline CDR1 is KGHSH and CDR2 is LQKENI. The germline V and J ends were trimmed by 3 bases and 8 bases, with 16 bases remaining between them. The CDR3 contains 14 residues. CDR3 protein: CASSPLDRMLGYTF. The CDR3 nucleotides read TGTGCCAGCTCACCTCTAGACAGGATGTTGGGCTACACCTTC.

The chain is built from TRBV3-1 (or the pseudogene TRBV3-2) and TRBJ2-1; 9 bases are a match to TRBD2. Germline V gene data show CDR1 as LGHDT and CDR2 as YNNKEL (reference sequence). The J segment lost 8 bases and the V segment lost 5 bases, leaving 4 bases of the junction unmatched. CDR3 length equals 13 residues. The CDR3 DNA sequence: TGTGCCAGCAGCTTAGCGGGAGTTTATGAGCAGTTCTTC. It codes for CASSLAGVYEQFF.

V gene TRBV14 combines with J gene TRBJ2-7, with TRBD1 matching 7 bases. The V gene end was trimmed by 4 bases and the J gene end by 4 bases; junction bases not matched to a gene: 4. Germline lookup yields CDR1 SGHDN and CDR2 FVKESK. The CDR3 is made up of 13 amino acids. CDR3 protein: CASSLGQVYEQYF. The CDR3 DNA reads TGTGCCAGCAGCCTCGGACAGGTTTACGAGCAGTACTTC.

The genes are TRBV5-1 and TRBJ1-2, with 7 bases aligning to TRBD1. V lost 3 bases and J lost 5; bases outside the gene matches: 7. The CDR3 sequence is 14 residues long. Looked up from germline, CDR1 is SGHRS and CDR2 is YFSETQ. In nucleotides, the CDR3 is TGCGCCAGCAGCTCGACCCCAGGGGGGTATGGCTACACCTTC. Translated: CASSSTPGGYGYTF.

The sample holds many counts of this clone. The V call is TRBV7-2, the J call TRBJ2-1, with D unclear. This CDR3 region has 14 residues. Between the trimmed V and J ends, which lost 2 bases and 8 bases, there was a span of 13 bases. Per the germline V gene, CDR1 is SGHTA and CDR2 is FQGNSA. CDR3 bases: TGTGCCAGCAGCTTATCATTGGGCTGGGATGAGCAGTTCTTC. Encoded protein: CASSLSLGWDEQFF.

The chain recombines TRBV5-1 with TRBJ2-7, with TRBD1 identical over 8 bases. The CDR3 length is 15 residues. Unmatched junction bases numbered 6, after V lost 0 bases and J lost 4 bases. Germline CDR1 SGHRS, CDR2 YFSETQ. CDR3 amino acids: CASSLVPGGSYEQYF. The CDR3 DNA is TGCGCCAGCAGCTTGGTCCCAGGGGGCTCTTACGAGCAGTACTTC.

The chain uses TRBV7-8 and TRBJ2-5, with D maybe TRBD2 (5 bases). The CDR3 loop spans 13 amino acids. CDR1 is SGHVS, CDR2 FQNEAQ, per germline. With 1 base removed from V and 4 bases from J, the gap between germline ends came to 7 bases. Written as DNA, the CDR3 is TGTGCCAGCAGCTTAGAACGGGGAGAGACCCAGTACTTC. Its translation is CASSLERGETQYF.

The J gene is TRBJ1-6, the V gene TRBV7-9; D may be TRBD1 (6 bases). The CDR3 totals 15 residues. Germline V gene data show CDR1 as SEHNR and CDR2 as FQNEAQ (reference sequence). V shed 1 base and J shed 6 bases, with 10 bases lying between them. CDR3 bases: TGTGCCAGCAGCTTAGGACAGGCAGCTAATTCACCCCTCCACTTT. Its protein is CASSLGQAANSPLHF.